The source of this T cell receptor (beta chain) is a study of technical replicates of blood from a few donors (dated by TCRdb to 2016 to 2017). Receptors were amplified or captured by the immunoSEQ multiplex PCR assay. TCRdb provides this immuneACCESS table in a form limited to in-frame rearrangements. Some clones are lacking; in checked studies, under half of them reflect an unresolved V gene, and why the rest are absent is not known. Counted in this sample were under 50,000 clones; about 96% of them appeared once. Around 0.35% of the sample is in the top ten clones. Regarding this clone: The clone's antigen remains unknown. The junction differs from germline at one of its ends, possibly a read error.

The CDR3 numbers 15 residues from cysteine through phenylalanine. Just CDR3 DNA is preserved here, 45 bases in frame from base 1. The germline V gene (reference sequence) yields LNHDA for CDR1 and SQIVND for CDR2. This receptor was obtained from a human donor in good health. The sequencing input was T cells isolated from PBMCs. This receptor chain uses TRBV19 and TRBJ1-2; the D segment could be TRBD1, given 6 matching bases. The bases are TGTGCCAGTATAGGCGGACAGTCCCCACACTATCGCTACACCTTC. The encoded protein is CASIGGQSPHYRYTF.